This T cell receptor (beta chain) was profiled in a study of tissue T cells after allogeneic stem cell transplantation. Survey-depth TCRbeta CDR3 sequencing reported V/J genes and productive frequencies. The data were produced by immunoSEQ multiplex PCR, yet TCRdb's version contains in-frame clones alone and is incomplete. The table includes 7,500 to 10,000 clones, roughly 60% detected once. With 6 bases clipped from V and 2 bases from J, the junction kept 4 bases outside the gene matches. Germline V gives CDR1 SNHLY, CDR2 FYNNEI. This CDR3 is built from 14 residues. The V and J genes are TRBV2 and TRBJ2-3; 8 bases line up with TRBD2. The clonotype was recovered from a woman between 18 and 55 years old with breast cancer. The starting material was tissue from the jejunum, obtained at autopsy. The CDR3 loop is CASSREGFTDTQYF. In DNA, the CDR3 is TGTGCCAGCAGCCGGGAGGGATTCACAGATACGCAGTATTTT.